Described below is a single TCR beta chain sequence and its context. These data belong to a study of early T cells in non-severe SARS-CoV-2 infection. On the study more broadly: Sequenced bulk RNA came from whole blood that was unsorted, and chains were unpaired.

TCRdb re-called the 5' RACE reads with MiXCR, one entry per CDR3 protein. The table has over 80,000 distinct CDR3 sequences, more than 13% seen once. The CDR3 is 12 residues long. The germline V gene encodes CDR1 DFQATT and CDR2 SNEGSKA (reference sequence). V lost 3 bases to trimming and J lost 1 base, with 5 bases between them. Specimen: whole blood. The rearrangement uses TRBV20-1 and TRBJ2-3, with D unresolved. This receptor was taken from an adult who was a healthcare worker with PCR-confirmed SARS-CoV-2 infection or an uninfected control (not recorded which). The CDR3 region has the DNA TGCAGTGCTAGTGAGGGCACAGATACGCAGTATTTT. Its translation is CSASEGTDTQYF.